What follows are 24 T cell receptor beta chains derived from one specimen sequenced in a study of cytomegalovirus exposure and HLA in healthy donors. The PCR made use of 60 Vbeta and 13 Jbeta primers. The protocol was immunoSEQ multiplex PCR, while the TCRdb copy is restricted to in-frame clones and leaves out a portion. The sample lists 120,000 or so clones, roughly two thirds occurring once. The sample was PBMCs. All receptors derive from a man younger than 45 in good health and CMV-seropositive.

Turning to this clone: The junction and the germline gene differ at one end; a read error may be behind it. The gene calls are TRBV7-7 and TRBJ2-5; 9 nucleotides align to TRBD1. Germline values: CDR1 SSHAT, CDR2 FNYEAQ (reference sequence). CDR3 length: 15 amino acids. The CDR3 DNA sequence: TGTGCTAGCAGCTCGGGACAGGGCGGGTCAGAGACCCAGTACTTC. Translated: CASSSGQGGSETQYF. Using reference TRBV7-7 and TRBJ2-5 for the parts outside the CDR3, the full variable domain is GAGVSQSPRYKVTKRGQDVTLRCDPISSHATLYWYQQALGQGPEFLTYFNYEAQPDKSGLPSDRFSAERPEGSISTLTIQRTEQRDSAMYRCASSSGQGGSETQYFGPGTRLLVL.

This sequence joins TRBV6-1 and TRBJ1-2; 7 positions match TRBD1. Germline V gene sequence: CDR1 MNHNS, CDR2 SASEGT. CDR3 length: 15 amino acids. J was trimmed by 0 bases and V by 4 bases; bases with no gene match: 5. In nucleotides, the CDR3 is TGTGCCAGCAGTGTCCAGACAGGGCCTAACTATGGCTACACCTTC. This translates into CASSVQTGPNYGYTF.

The V and J genes are TRBV10-1 and TRBJ1-1; 7 bases map to TRBD1. CDR3 length: 13 residues. Germline V lookup: CDR1 WNHNN, CDR2 SYGVQD (reference sequence). Unmatched junction bases numbered 5, after V lost 6 bases and J lost 4 bases. CDR3 loop: CASSLRDSTEAFF. The DNA for the CDR3 is TGCGCCAGCAGCCTCCGGGACAGCACTGAAGCTTTCTTT.

The J gene is TRBJ1-2, the V gene TRBV28, with D unclear. The CDR3 runs 13 residues. V was cut by 7 bases and J by 2 bases, with 11 bases left in between. Looked up from germline, CDR1 is MDHEN and CDR2 is SYDVKM. CDR3: CASNAEGNYGYTF. Written as DNA, the CDR3 is TGTGCCAGCAACGCGGAGGGAAACTATGGCTACACCTTC.

The count of this clone is one. This chain links TRBV6-5 with TRBJ1-2, with TRBD1 as a possible D gene (6 bases). The CDR3 spans 16 residues. Germline CDR1 and CDR2: MNHEY and SVGAGI. The ends were cut back, 0 bases at V and 1 base at J, with 12 bases in the middle. Here the CDR3 reads CASSYSTLRGNYGYTF. In nucleotides, the CDR3 is TGTGCCAGCAGTTACTCTACCCTCAGGGGTAACTATGGCTACACCTTC.

The sample holds a few counts of this clone. The chain is built from TRBV5-4 and TRBJ2-7, with 10 bases that match TRBD1. Germline values: CDR1 SGHNT, CDR2 YYREEE (reference sequence). This CDR3 region has 14 residues. Trimming removed 4 bases from V and 3 bases from J; junction bases left unmatched: 4. Here the CDR3 DNA reads TGTGCCAGCAGCGCCGGACAGGGGGACTACGAGCAGTACTTC. It translates to CASSAGQGDYEQYF.

The table lists this clone with a few counts. The V and J genes are TRBV6-5 and TRBJ1-2; D is possibly TRBD1 (6 bases). The CDR3 runs 15 residues. V dropped 5 bases and J dropped 3 bases, with 16 bases sitting between them. The germline gives CDR1 MNHEY, CDR2 SVGAGI. The CDR3: CASSRRHRVDYGYTF. CDR3 bases: TGTGCCAGCAGTCGAAGACACAGGGTTGACTATGGCTACACCTTC.

The chain employs TRBV5-1 and TRBJ2-1, with a weak D call TRBD2 (5 bases). This CDR3 has 16 amino acids. Trimming stripped 1 base from V and 3 bases from J, with 14 bases between. Germline V CDR1 and CDR2: SGHRS, YFSETQ. The CDR3 DNA is TGCGCCAGCAGCTTGAGTAGGACTGCGGTCTACAATGAGCAGTTCTTC. Amino acids: CASSLSRTAVYNEQFF.

CDR3 region: CASSNTFSYDSEAFF. As DNA, the CDR3 is TGTGCCAGTAGTAACACTTTCTCCTACGACAGTGAAGCTTTCTTT. V and J are TRBV19 and TRBJ1-1; D is possibly TRBD1 (5 bases). CDR3 length: 15 residues. V was trimmed by 4 bases and J by 7 bases, leaving 19 bases between them. Per the germline V gene, CDR1 is LNHDA and CDR2 is SQIVND (reference sequence).

The chain uses TRBV7-2 and TRBJ2-6; 7 bases line up with TRBD1. This CDR3 spans 18 amino acids. The germline CDR1 and CDR2 sequences are SGHTA and FQGNSA. Trimming cost V 2 bases and J 6 bases; bases outside gene matches: 13. DNA of the CDR3: TGTGCCAGCAGCTTAACTTGGACAGGCCCCCGTTTGGCCAACGTCCTGACTTTC. It translates to CASSLTWTGPRLANVLTF.

The CDR3 loop is CASSSGQVLGYTF. The CDR3 DNA follows: TGTGCCAGCAGTTCGGGACAGGTTCTGGGCTACACCTTC. The chain carries TRBV27 and TRBJ1-2; the match to TRBD1 covers 8 bases. The CDR3 runs to 13 residues. Trimming at V came to 4 bases and at J to 8 bases, leaving 6 bases not matched to a gene. Looked up from germline, CDR1 is MNHEY and CDR2 is SMNVEV (reference sequence).

This rearrangement joins TRBV7-2 to TRBJ1-2; 9 positions agree with TRBD1. Unmatched junction bases numbered 12, after V lost 6 bases and J lost 4 bases. The CDR3 loop spans 16 amino acids. CDR1 SGHTA and CDR2 FQGNSA come from the germline V gene. DNA for the CDR3: TGTGCCAGCAGTCCGTTCGGGACAGGGATCGTCTATGGCTACACCTTC. It translates to CASSPFGTGIVYGYTF.

This clone was observed a handful of times. The genes are TRBV7-3 and TRBJ2-2; D gene unclear. Trimming pared 5 bases from V and 0 bases from J, leaving 13 bases between. This CDR3 has 16 residues. Germline assignment: CDR1 SGHTA and CDR2 FQGTGA. CDR3 sequence (DNA): TGTGCCAGCAGCCCCCAGAGGAGTTCGAACACCGGGGAGCTGTTTTTT. This gives the protein CASSPQRSSNTGELFF.

This clone came up a few times. The chain has TRBV7-3 and TRBJ2-6; D may be TRBD1 (5 bases). Trimming removed 3 bases from V and 2 bases from J, with 14 bases in between. Germline values: CDR1 SGHTA, CDR2 FQGTGA. The CDR3 sequence is 17 residues long. The CDR3, as DNA: TGTGCCAGCAGCTTTTCCGATGGACAAGCTGGGGCCAACGTCCTGACTTTC. This sequence encodes CASSFSDGQAGANVLTF.

This rearrangement joins TRBV29-1 to TRBJ2-5, with 8 positions matching TRBD1. In germline, CDR1 is SQVTM, CDR2 ANQGSEA. The CDR3 has 14 residues. V trimming: 6 bases; J trimming: 5 bases; junction bases outside the gene matches: 11. Written as DNA, the CDR3 is TGCAGCGTCTGCCCGACAGGGGTATGCGAGACCCAGTACTTC. Translating gives CSVCPTGVCETQYF.

This clone was detected a few times. CDR3 amino acids: CASRRGTGWAEAFF. The CDR3 bases are TGTGCCAGCAGAAGGGGGACAGGGTGGGCTGAAGCTTTCTTT. This rearrangement joins TRBV27 to TRBJ1-1, with 9 bases aligning to TRBD1. Trimming removed 6 bases from V and 6 bases from J; junction bases left unmatched: 8. This CDR3 has 14 residues. Germline values: CDR1 MNHEY, CDR2 SMNVEV (reference sequence).

The chain joins TRBV11-2 to TRBJ2-1, with 7 bases lining up with TRBD2. The CDR3 sequence is 14 residues long. Germline V lookup: CDR1 SGHAT, CDR2 FQNNGV. After removal of 5 bases from V and 8 bases from J, the junction contained 9 bases not matched to a gene. CDR3 region: CASSDTSGGDEQFF. CDR3 nucleotides: TGTGCCAGCAGCGATACGAGTGGGGGGGATGAGCAGTTCTTC.

The chain employs TRBV10-3 and TRBJ1-5, with D unclear. V was shortened by 7 bases and J by 6 bases, with 16 bases between the two germline ends. CDR1 is ENHRY and CDR2 is SYGVKD in the germline V gene. CDR3 length equals 14 residues. The CDR3 bases are TGTGCCATCAAACCGGAGGGTCTTGGTCAGCCCCAGCATTTT. Protein product: CAIKPEGLGQPQHF.

The sample holds a few counts of this clone. V is TRBV7-9 and J is TRBJ1-1, with D hard to call. Trimming stripped 3 bases from V and 4 bases from J, with 3 bases between. CDR1 SEHNR and CDR2 FQNEAQ come from the germline V gene (reference sequence). The length of the CDR3 is 11 residues. DNA of the CDR3: TGTGCCAGCAGCTTCGGCACTGAAGCTTTCTTT. This translates into CASSFGTEAFF.

This rearrangement joins TRBV13 to TRBJ1-1, with D maybe TRBD1 (6 bases). The length of the CDR3 is 14 residues. The germline CDR1 and CDR2 sequences are PRHDT and FYEKMQ (reference sequence). V lost 4 bases and J lost 0, with 9 bases in between. CDR3 amino acids: CASSYDRLNTEAFF. CDR3 coding DNA: TGTGCCAGCAGCTATGACAGGTTGAACACTGAAGCTTTCTTT.

This clone has only a few counts. This chain connects TRBV28 to TRBJ2-5, with TRBD1 as a possible D gene (6 bases). Germline-derived CDR1 and CDR2 are MDHEN and SYDVKM. CDR3 length equals 13 residues. V was clipped by 3 bases and J by 4 bases, with 9 bases between them. DNA for the CDR3: TGTGCCAGCAGTTTCATCAGGGGAGAGACCCAGTACTTC. Its translation is CASSFIRGETQYF.

This clone was observed a single time. The chain recombines TRBV15 with TRBJ2-1; no definite D call. Germline CDR1 is LNHNV and CDR2 is YYDKDF (reference sequence). This CDR3 region has 14 residues. The V gene lost 0 bases and the J gene lost 3 bases, with 6 bases spanning the gap. The CDR3 loop is CATSRDVGYNEQFF. Written as DNA, the CDR3 is TGTGCCACCAGCAGAGATGTCGGCTACAATGAGCAGTTCTTC.

As concerns this clone: The sample contains more than one DNA sequence encoding this CDR3. As DNA, the CDR3 is TGTGCCAGCAGCTTACTTTCGGAAGCTTTCTTT. This sequence encodes CASSLLSEAFF. This chain uses TRBV7-9 with TRBJ1-1; D ambiguous. CDR3 length: 11 residues. V gave up 2 bases and J gave up 8 bases, with 6 bases separating them. The germline V gene encodes CDR1 SEHNR and CDR2 FQNEAQ (reference sequence).

This chain joins TRBV6-1 and TRBJ1-6, with 10 bases matching TRBD1. The ends lost 3 bases at V and 4 bases at J; junction bases unmatched: 6. Germline-derived CDR1 and CDR2 are MNHNS and SASEGT. The length of the CDR3 is 17 residues. DNA of the CDR3: TGTGCCAGCAGTGAGGGTAGGGACAGGGGTTATAATTCACCCCTCCACTTT. Translating gives CASSEGRDRGYNSPLHF.